These T cell receptor beta chains were read from a single sample in a study of blood T cells in healthy people across ages. TCRdb reanalysed the 5' RACE reads using MiXCR and keeps one entry per CDR3 protein. The sample consists of 750,000 to 950,000 distinct CDR3 sequences, almost 30% of them appearing once. The sample was also reused in another study, on T cells of mothers and their children.

Sequencing was performed on blood. The receptors shown here come from a woman in her thirties or forties in good health. Both conserved end residues are trimmed from each CDR3. D genes are given only for firm matches.

TRBD2 TRBV30 AWKLGPSGLYNEQY
TRBD2 TRBV7-3 ASSPGTRDEQF
. TRBV7-3 ASSLGDGGRNEQF
TRBD1 TRBV7-2 ASSSRTGAQY
. TRBV6-7 ASSYLTGSRGNTGELF
TRBD1 TRBV27 ASRALTGGLTEAF
. TRBV6-2/TRBV6-3 ASSADRPGYT
TRBD2 TRBV3-1 ASSLASGGAAETQY
. TRBV6-2/TRBV6-3 ATTSRGGHQPQH
. TRBV20-1 SARDQSSYNEQF
. TRBV2 ASSEAKYNEQF
. TRBV28 ASSPRKWAQGGEQY
TRBD1 TRBV5-1 ASSKQGASEETQY
. TRBV6-2/TRBV6-3 ASLLKGAYEQY
TRBD2 TRBV4-1 AGSLAGEADTQY
. TRBV20-1 SARPGTAIGYT
. TRBV7-9 ASSSPEGGNSYEQY
. TRBV24-1 ATSVGRGLNTEAF
TRBD1 TRBV28 ASTVPGQHYGYT
TRBD1 TRBV20-1 SARDDRVNRNQPQH
. TRBV9 ASSVVAGSEQY
. TRBV29-1 SVNPGDYGYT
TRBD2 TRBV5-1 ASSAPGLAGGRKTQY
TRBD2 TRBV7-2 ASSLAGTRAYNEQF
. TRBV5-6 ASSLLSRFRESYEQY
. TRBV5-1 ASSLAEDTQRGKY
TRBD2 TRBV7-2 ASGSRAGGRFEQY
TRBD2 TRBV3-1 ASSQGRLAGEQY
TRBD2 TRBV12-3/TRBV12-4 ASSVAGTETQY
. TRBV20-1 SARPGPNEKLF
. TRBV5-6 ASSLVAGVDYGYT
. TRBV27 ASSLGPGVYGYT
. TRBV10-3 AIQGGSSDEQF
. TRBV19 ASSIVGFTQGRSNQPQH
. TRBV7-8 ASRHLGPTGETQY
TRBD1 TRBV12-3/TRBV12-4 AGSPDRADQPQH
TRBD1 TRBV7-6 ASSLEAGGVFQETQY
TRBD2 TRBV5-1 ASIKGLAGSNEQF
. TRBV2 ASSAGGGDYNEQF
TRBD1 TRBV27 ATGAGTGQAYEQY
. TRBV25-1 ASSGQESYGYT
TRBD1 TRBV9 ASSFLDRGVTEAF
. TRBV29-1 SVGRSLYGYT
. TRBV5-1 ASTLFPGERETQY
. TRBV5-1 ASSFAESNTEAF
. TRBV28 ANSFEESTKNIQY
. TRBV4-1 ASSPRRLTEAF
. TRBV20-1 SAMKGWTDEAF
. TRBV25-1 ASSARTENYEQY
. TRBV7-9 ASSLGPTEKQETQY
. TRBV20-1 SARRTKQGSYEQY
. TRBV4-1 ASSHRDTSPGGGYT
TRBD2 TRBV2 ASRRGLADSYNEQF